These 2 T cell receptor beta chains were sequenced from one sample in a study of cytomegalovirus exposure and HLA in healthy donors. TCRdb's copy holds only in-frame clones and misses some; the assay was immunoSEQ multiplex PCR. Of more than 90,000 clones listed, more than 75% are singletons. The sequencing input was PBMCs. The receptor set was obtained from a man between 18 and 29 years old in good health and CMV-seronegative.

V and J are TRBV11-3 and TRBJ2-3, with 9 nucleotides matching TRBD2. The CDR3 totals 16 residues. Germline CDR1 is SGHNT and CDR2 is YENEEA. The junction had 10 bases not matched to a gene; V was cut back by 5 bases and J by 4 bases. This chain's CDR3 is CASSPRSSGSADTQYF. CDR3 nucleotide sequence: TGTGCCAGCAGCCCCCGGAGTAGCGGGAGTGCAGATACGCAGTATTTT.

The CDR3 loop is CASSSAGTNHGNTIYF. Written as DNA, the CDR3 is TGTGCCAGCAGCTCGGCCGGGACAAACCATGGAAACACCATATATTTT. The gene calls are TRBV7-2 and TRBJ1-3, with D perhaps matching TRBD1 (6 bases). The CDR3 has 16 amino acids. The germline CDR1 and CDR2 sequences are SGHTA and FQGNSA. V gave up 4 bases and J gave up 3 bases, with 16 bases separating them.